This T cell receptor beta chain emerged from a study of identical twins. MiXCR, run by TCRdb on the 5' RACE reads, gives a single entry per CDR3 protein. There are about 200,000 distinct CDR3 sequences in the sample; approximately 15% occur only once, and 40% lies in the top ten. Germline lookup yields CDR1 LNHNV and CDR2 YYDKDF (reference sequence). V lost 0 bases and J lost 9, with 9 bases in between. This CDR3 is 13 amino acids long. The same sample was also used in a study of T cells expressing NK-cell markers. From that second work: In the group of eight sequenced donors, seven were HCMV-seropositive and one was seronegative.

This receptor was taken from a young woman in good health. Sequenced: CD8+ T cells sorted from blood. This chain joins TRBV15 and TRBJ1-5; no clear D gene. The CDR3 reads CATSRDPGGPQHF. In nucleotides, the CDR3 is TGTGCCACCAGCAGAGATCCCGGTGGGCCCCAGCATTTT.